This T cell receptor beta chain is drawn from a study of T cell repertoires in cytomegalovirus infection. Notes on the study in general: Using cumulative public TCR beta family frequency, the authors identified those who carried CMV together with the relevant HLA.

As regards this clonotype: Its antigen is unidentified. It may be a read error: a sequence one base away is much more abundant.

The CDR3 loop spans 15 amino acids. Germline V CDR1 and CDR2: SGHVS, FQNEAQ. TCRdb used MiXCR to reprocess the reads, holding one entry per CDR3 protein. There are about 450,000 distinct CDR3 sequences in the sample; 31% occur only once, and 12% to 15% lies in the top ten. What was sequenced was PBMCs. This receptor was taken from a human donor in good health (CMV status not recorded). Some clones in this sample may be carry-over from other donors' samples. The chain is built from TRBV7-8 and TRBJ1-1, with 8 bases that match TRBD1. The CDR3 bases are TGTGCCAGCAGCTTAGCTGGACAGGGCGACACTGAAGATTTCTTT. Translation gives CASSLAGQGDTEDFF.